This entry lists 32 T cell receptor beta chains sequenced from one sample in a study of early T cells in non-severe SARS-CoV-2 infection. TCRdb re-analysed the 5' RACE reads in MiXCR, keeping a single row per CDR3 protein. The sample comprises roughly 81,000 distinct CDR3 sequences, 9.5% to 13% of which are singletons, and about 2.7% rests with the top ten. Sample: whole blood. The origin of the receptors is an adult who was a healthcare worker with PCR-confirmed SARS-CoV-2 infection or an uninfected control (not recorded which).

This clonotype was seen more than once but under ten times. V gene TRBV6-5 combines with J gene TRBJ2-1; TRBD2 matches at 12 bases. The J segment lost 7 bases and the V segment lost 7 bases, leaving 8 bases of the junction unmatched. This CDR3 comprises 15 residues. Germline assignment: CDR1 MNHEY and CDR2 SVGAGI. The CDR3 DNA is TGTGCCAGCACCTCTAGCGGGGGGGCAACGAATGAGCAGTTCTTC. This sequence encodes CASTSSGGATNEQFF.

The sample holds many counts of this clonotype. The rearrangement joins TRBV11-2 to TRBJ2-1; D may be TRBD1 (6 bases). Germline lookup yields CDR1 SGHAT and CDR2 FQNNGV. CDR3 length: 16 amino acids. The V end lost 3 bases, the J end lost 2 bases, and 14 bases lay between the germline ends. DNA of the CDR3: TGTGCCAGCAGCTTTCTAGGGGGAGTCGCCTACAATGAGCAGTTCTTC. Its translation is CASSFLGGVAYNEQFF.

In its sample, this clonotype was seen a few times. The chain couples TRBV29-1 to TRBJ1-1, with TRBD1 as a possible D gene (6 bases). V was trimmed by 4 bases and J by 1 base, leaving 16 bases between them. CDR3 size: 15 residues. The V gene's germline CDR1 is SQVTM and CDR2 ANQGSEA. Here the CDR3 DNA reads TGCAGCGTTGCAGGGGAGGGACCGAAGAACACTGAAGCTTTCTTT. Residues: CSVAGEGPKNTEAFF. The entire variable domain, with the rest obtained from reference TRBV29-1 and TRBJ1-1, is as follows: SAVISQKPSRDICQRGTSLTIQCQVDSQVTMMFWYRQQPGQSLTLIATANQGSEATYESGFVIDKFPISRPNLTFSTLTVSNMSPEDSSIYLCSVAGEGPKNTEAFFGQGTRLTVV.

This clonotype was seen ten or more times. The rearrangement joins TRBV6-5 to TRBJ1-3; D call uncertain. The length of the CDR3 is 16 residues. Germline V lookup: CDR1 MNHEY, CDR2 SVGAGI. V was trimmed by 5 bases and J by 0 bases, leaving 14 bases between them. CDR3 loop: CASSRLAVDSGNTIYF. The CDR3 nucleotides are TGTGCCAGCAGTCGGCTCGCAGTTGACTCTGGAAACACCATATATTTT.

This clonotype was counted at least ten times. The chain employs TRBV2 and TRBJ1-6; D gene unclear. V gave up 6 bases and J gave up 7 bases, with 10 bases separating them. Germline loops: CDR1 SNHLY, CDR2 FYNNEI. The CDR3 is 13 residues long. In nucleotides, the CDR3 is TGTGCCAGCAGGGGAGACTCAAATTCACCCCTCCACTTT. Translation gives CASRGDSNSPLHF.

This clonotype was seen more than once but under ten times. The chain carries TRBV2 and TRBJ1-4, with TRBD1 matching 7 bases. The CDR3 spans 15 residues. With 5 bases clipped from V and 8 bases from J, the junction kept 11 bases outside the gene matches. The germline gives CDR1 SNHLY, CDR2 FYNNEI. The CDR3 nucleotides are TGTGCCAGCAGTCGCTCCGGGACAGAAGGGGAAAAACTGTTTTTT. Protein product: CASSRSGTEGEKLFF.

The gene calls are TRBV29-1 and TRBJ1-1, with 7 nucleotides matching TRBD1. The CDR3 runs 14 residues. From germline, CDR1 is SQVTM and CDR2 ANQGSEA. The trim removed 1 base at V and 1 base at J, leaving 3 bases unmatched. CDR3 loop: CSVEAGQPNTEAFF. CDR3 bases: TGCAGCGTTGAAGCGGGACAGCCGAACACTGAAGCTTTCTTT. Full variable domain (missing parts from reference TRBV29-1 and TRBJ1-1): SAVISQKPSRDICQRGTSLTIQCQVDSQVTMMFWYRQQPGQSLTLIATANQGSEATYESGFVIDKFPISRPNLTFSTLTVSNMSPEDSSIYLCSVEAGQPNTEAFFGQGTRLTVV.

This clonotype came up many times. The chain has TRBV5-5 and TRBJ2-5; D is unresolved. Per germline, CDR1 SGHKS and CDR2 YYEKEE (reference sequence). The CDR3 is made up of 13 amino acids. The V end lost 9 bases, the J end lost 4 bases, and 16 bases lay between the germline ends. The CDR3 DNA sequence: TGTGCCACCTCCACCCGACGGGCAGAGACCCAGTACTTC. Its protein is CATSTRRAETQYF.

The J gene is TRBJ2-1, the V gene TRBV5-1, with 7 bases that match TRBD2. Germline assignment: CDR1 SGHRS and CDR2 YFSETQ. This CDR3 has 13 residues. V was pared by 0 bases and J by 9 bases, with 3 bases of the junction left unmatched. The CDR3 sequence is CASSLETSIEQFF. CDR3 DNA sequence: TGCGCCAGCAGCTTGGAGACTAGCATTGAGCAGTTCTTC.

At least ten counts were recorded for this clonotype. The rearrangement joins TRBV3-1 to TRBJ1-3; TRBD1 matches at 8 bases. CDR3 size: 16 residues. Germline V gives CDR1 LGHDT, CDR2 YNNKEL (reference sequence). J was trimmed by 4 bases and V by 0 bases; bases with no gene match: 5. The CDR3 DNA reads TGTGCCAGCAGCCAAGATCTCAGGGGGCTCGGAAACACCATATATTTT. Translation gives CASSQDLRGLGNTIYF.

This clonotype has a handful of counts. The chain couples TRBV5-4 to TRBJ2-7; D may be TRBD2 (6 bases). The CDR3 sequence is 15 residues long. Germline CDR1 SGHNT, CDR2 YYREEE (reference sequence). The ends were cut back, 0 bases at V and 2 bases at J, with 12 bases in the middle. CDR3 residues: CASSLGGAGPYEQYF. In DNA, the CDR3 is TGTGCCAGCAGCTTGGGCGGGGCCGGTCCCTACGAGCAGTACTTC.

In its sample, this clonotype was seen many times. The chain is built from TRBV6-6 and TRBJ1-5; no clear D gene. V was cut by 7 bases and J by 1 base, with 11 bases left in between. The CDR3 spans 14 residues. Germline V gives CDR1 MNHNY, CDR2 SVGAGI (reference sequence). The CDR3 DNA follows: TGTGCCAGCATCATGTGGGAAAGCAATCAGCCCCAGCATTTT. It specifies CASIMWESNQPQHF.

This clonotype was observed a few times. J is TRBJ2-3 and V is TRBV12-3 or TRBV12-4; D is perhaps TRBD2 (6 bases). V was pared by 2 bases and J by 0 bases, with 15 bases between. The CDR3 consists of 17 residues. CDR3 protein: CASSLMPGSSSTDTQYF. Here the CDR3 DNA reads TGTGCCAGCAGTTTAATGCCCGGGAGCTCTAGCACAGATACGCAGTATTTT.

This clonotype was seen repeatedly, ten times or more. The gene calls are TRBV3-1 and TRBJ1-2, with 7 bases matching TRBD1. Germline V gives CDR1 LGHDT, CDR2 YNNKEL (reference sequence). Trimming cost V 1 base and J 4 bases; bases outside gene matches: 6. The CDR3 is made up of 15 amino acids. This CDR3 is CASSQVLGTAYGYTF. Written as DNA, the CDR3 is TGTGCCAGCAGCCAAGTACTCGGGACAGCCTATGGCTACACCTTC. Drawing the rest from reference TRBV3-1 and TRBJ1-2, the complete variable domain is DTAVSQTPKYLVTQMGNDKSIKCEQNLGHDTMYWYKQDSKKFLKIMFSYNNKELIINETVPNRFSPKSPDKAHLNLHINSLELGDSAVYFCASSQVLGTAYGYTFGSGTRLTVV.

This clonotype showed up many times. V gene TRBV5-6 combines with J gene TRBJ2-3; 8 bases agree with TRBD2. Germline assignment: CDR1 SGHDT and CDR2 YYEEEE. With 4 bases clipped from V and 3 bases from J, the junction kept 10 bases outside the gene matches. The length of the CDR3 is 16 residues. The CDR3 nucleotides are TGTGCCAGCAGCCGGGAGATTAGCGGGGAGACAGATACGCAGTATTTT. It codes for CASSREISGETDTQYF. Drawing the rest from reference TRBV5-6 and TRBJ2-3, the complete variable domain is DAGVTQSPTHLIKTRGQQVTLRCSPKSGHDTVSWYQQALGQGPQFIFQYYEEEERQRGNFPDRFSGHQFPNYSSELNVNALLLGDSALYLCASSREISGETDTQYFGPGTRLTVL.

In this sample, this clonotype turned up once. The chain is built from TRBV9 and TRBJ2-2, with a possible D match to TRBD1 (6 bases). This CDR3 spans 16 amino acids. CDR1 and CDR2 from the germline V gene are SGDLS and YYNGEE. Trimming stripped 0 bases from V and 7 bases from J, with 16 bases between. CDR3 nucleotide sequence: TGTGCCAGCAGCGTAGGGGGGACAACGCTCGACGGGGAGCTGTTTTTT. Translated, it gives CASSVGGTTLDGELFF. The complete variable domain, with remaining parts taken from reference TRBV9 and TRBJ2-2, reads DSGVTQTPKHLITATGQRVTLRCSPRSGDLSVYWYQQSLDQGLQFLIQYYNGEERAKGNILERFSAQQFPDLHSELNLSSLELGDSALYFCASSVGGTTLDGELFFGEGSRLTVL.

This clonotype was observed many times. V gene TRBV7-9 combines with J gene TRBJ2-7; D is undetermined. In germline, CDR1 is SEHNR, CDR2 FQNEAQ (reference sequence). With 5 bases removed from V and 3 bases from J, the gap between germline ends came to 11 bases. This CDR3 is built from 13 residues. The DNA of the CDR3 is TGTGCCAGCAGCCCTACCTCCGGCTACGAGCAGTACTTC. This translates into CASSPTSGYEQYF.

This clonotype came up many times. The CDR3, as DNA: TGTGCCAGCACCCCATCGAGGAACCAAGAGACCCAGTACTTC. Translating gives CASTPSRNQETQYF. The rearrangement joins TRBV7-2 to TRBJ2-5; D unclear. The germline V gene encodes CDR1 SGHTA and CDR2 FQGNSA. The CDR3 runs to 14 residues. Deletions cut 7 bases from V and 0 bases from J, with 12 bases between.

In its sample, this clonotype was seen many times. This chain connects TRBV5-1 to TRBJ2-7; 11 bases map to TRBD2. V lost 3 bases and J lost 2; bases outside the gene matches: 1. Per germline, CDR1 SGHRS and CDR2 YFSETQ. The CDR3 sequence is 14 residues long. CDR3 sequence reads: CASSSGLAAYEQYF. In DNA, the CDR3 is TGCGCCAGCAGCTCGGGACTAGCGGCCTACGAGCAGTACTTC. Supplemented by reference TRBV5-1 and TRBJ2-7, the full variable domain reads KAGVTQTPRYLIKTRGQQVTLSCSPISGHRSVSWYQQTPGQGLQFLFEYFSETQRNKGNFPGRFSGRQFSNSRSEMNVSTLELGDSALYLCASSSGLAAYEQYFGPGTRLTVT.

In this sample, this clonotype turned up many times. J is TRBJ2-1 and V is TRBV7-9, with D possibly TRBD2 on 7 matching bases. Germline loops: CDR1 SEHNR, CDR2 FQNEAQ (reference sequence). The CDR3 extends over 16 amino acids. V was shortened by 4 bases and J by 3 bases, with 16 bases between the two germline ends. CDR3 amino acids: CASSSNTGTNYNEQFF. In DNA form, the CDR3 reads TGTGCCAGCAGCTCCAACACAGGGACTAACTACAATGAGCAGTTCTTC. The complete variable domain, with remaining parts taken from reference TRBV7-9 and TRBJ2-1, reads DTGVSQNPRHKITKRGQNVTFRCDPISEHNRLYWYRQTLGQGPEFLTYFQNEAQLEKSRLLSDRFSAERPKGSFSTLEIQRTEQGDSAMYLCASSSNTGTNYNEQFFGPGTRLTVL.

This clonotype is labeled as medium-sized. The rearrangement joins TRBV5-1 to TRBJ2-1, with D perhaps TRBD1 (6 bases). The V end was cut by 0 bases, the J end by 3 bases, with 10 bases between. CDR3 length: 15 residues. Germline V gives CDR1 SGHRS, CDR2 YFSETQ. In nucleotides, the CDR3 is TGCGCCAGCAGCTTGGACAGGGAGCACTACAATGAGCAGTTCTTC. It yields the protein CASSLDREHYNEQFF.

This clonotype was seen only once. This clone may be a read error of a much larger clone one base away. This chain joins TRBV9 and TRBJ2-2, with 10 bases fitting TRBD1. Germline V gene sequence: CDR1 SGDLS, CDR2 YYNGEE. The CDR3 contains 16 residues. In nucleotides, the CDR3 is TGTACCAGCAGCGTCGGGACAGGGGTGCGGACCGGGGAGCTGTTTTTT. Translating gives CTSSVGTGVRTGELFF.

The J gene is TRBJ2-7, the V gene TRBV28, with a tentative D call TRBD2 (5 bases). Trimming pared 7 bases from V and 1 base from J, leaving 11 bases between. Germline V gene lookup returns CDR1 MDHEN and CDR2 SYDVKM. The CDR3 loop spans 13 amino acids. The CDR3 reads CASTFGVSYEQYF. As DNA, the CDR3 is TGTGCCAGCACCTTCGGGGTATCCTACGAGCAGTACTTC.

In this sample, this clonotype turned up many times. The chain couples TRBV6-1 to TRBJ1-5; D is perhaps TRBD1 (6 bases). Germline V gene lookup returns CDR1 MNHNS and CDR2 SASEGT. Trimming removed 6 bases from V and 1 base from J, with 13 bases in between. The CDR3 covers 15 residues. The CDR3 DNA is TGTGCCAGCAGAAGGACAGCTACCAGCAATCAGCCCCAGCATTTT. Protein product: CASRRTATSNQPQHF.

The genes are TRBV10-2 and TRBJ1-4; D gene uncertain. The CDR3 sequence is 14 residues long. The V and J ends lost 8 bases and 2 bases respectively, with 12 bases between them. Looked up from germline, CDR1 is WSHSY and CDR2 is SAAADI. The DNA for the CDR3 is TGCGCCAGCCTAGTGTGGCCGACTAATGAAAAACTGTTTTTT. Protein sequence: CASLVWPTNEKLFF.

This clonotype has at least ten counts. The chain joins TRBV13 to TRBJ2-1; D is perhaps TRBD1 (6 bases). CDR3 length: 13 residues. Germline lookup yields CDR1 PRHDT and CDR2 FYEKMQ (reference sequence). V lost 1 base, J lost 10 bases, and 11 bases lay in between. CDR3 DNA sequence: TGTGCCAGCAGCTTAGAAGTCCAGGGGGAGCAGTTCTTC. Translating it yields CASSLEVQGEQFF.

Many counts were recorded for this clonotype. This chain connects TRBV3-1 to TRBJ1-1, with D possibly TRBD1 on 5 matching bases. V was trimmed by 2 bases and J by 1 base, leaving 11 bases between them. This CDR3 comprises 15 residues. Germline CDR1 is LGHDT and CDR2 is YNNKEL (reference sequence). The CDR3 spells CASSQPGTENTEAFF. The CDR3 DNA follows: TGTGCCAGCAGCCAACCCGGGACTGAGAACACTGAAGCTTTCTTT.

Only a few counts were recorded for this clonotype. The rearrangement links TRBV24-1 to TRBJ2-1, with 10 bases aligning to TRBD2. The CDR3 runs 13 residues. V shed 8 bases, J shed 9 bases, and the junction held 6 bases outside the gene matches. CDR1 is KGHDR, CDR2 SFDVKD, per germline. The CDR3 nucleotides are TGTGCCACCAAACGGACTAGCGGTGGTGAGCAGTTCTTC. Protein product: CATKRTSGGEQFF.

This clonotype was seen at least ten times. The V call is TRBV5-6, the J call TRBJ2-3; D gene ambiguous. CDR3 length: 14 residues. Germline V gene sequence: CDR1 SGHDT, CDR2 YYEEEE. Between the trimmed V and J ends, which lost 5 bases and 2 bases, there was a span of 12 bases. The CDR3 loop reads CASSHRAYTDTQYF. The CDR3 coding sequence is TGTGCCAGCAGTCACAGAGCATACACAGATACGCAGTATTTT.

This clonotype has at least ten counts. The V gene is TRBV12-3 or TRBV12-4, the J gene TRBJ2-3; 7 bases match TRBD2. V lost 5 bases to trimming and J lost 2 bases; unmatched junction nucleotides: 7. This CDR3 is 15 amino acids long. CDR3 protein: CASSDPGLLTDTQYF. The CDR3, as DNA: TGTGCCAGCAGTGACCCGGGACTACTCACAGATACGCAGTATTTT.

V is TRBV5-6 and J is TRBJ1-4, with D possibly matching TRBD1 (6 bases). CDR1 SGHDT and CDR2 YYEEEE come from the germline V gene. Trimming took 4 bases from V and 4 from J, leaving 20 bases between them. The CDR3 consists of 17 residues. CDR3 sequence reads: CASSPGQPFSGNEKLFF. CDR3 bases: TGTGCCAGCAGCCCTGGACAGCCATTCTCGGGTAATGAAAAACTGTTTTTT.

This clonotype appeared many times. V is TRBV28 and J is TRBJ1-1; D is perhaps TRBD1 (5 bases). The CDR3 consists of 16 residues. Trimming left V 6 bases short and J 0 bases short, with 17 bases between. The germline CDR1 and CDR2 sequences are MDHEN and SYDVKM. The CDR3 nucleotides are TGTGCCAGCAGCCCTGGATCGTCAGGGATGAACACTGAAGCTTTCTTT. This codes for CASSPGSSGMNTEAFF.